Presented here are 32 T cell receptor beta chains from one specimen sequenced in a study of T cell repertoires in cytomegalovirus infection. Using its own MiXCR run on the reads, TCRdb lists one record per CDR3 protein. The sample includes about 300,000 distinct CDR3 sequences, roughly a tenth of them seen just once. The source material was PBMCs. The receptors here all came from a human donor in good health (CMV status not recorded). Some clones in this sample may be carry-over from other donors' samples.

The sample holds a few counts of this clonotype. The J gene is TRBJ1-1, the V gene TRBV13; no definite D call. From germline, CDR1 is PRHDT and CDR2 FYEKMQ (reference sequence). The CDR3 consists of 14 residues. The V gene lost 1 base and the J gene lost 4 bases, with 10 bases spanning the gap. The CDR3: CASSLDGPGTEAFF. The CDR3 coding sequence is TGTGCCAGCAGCTTAGATGGGCCGGGCACTGAAGCTTTCTTT. Together with reference TRBV13 and TRBJ1-1, the CDR3 gives the full variable domain: AAGVIQSPRHLIKEKRETATLKCYPIPRHDTVYWYQQGPGQDPQFLISFYEKMQSDKGSIPDRFSAQQFSDYHSELNMSSLELGDSALYFCASSLDGPGTEAFFGQGTRLTVV.

This clonotype was counted at least ten times. V and J are TRBV4-3 and TRBJ2-5; weak D call: TRBD1 (6 bases). Trimming took off 1 base at V and 7 bases at J, with 10 bases between the two ends. Germline values: CDR1 LGHNA, CDR2 YSLEER. This CDR3 spans 13 amino acids. CDR3 in DNA: TGCGCCAGCAGCCAAGGTGAAGGGGGGACCCAGTACTTC. Translated, it gives CASSQGEGGTQYF.

In the case of this clonotype: A read error may explain this, as a much larger clone is one base away. V is TRBV6-6 and J is TRBJ1-1; the D is unclear. The germline V gene has CDR1 MNHNY and CDR2 SVGAGI (reference sequence). The CDR3 runs to 11 residues. CDR3 bases: TGTGCCAGCAGTTACTCAACTGAAGTTTTCTTT. Translating it yields CASSYSTEVFF.

This clonotype occurred many times. The V call is TRBV6-6, the J call TRBJ1-1; D is unclear. Germline V gene sequence: CDR1 MNHNY, CDR2 SVGAGI (reference sequence). The CDR3 extends over 13 amino acids. The V and J ends lost 4 bases and 3 bases respectively, with 9 bases between them. The CDR3 spells CASSLRKDTEAFF. The CDR3 coding sequence is TGTGCCAGCAGTTTACGGAAGGACACTGAAGCTTTCTTT.

This clonotype came up many times. The rearrangement joins TRBV7-2 to TRBJ1-1; D unclear. V dropped 1 base and J dropped 1 base, with 10 bases sitting between them. The CDR3 extends over 15 amino acids. Germline CDR1 SGHTA, CDR2 FQGNSA. Written as DNA, the CDR3 is TGTGCCAGCAGCTTAGTGGGAGACGGGAACACTGAAGCTTTCTTT. Amino acid sequence: CASSLVGDGNTEAFF.

This clonotype was observed at least ten times. The V call is TRBV28, the J call TRBJ1-6; D unclear. Deletions cut 3 bases from V and 11 bases from J, with 5 bases between. CDR1 MDHEN and CDR2 SYDVKM come from the germline V gene. The length of the CDR3 is 11 residues. The CDR3 DNA reads TGTGCCAGCAGTTTTGGCCCACCCCTCCACTTT. It encodes CASSFGPPLHF.

This clonotype has ten or more counts. The genes are TRBV7-9 and TRBJ2-7; TRBD1 is a possible D gene (6 bases). The CDR3 spans 13 residues. CDR1 and CDR2 (germline): SEHNR, FQNEAQ (reference sequence). The ends were cut back, 2 bases at V and 3 bases at J, with 8 bases in the middle. CDR3 in amino acids: CASSLSDSYEQYV. CDR3 bases: TGTGCCAGCAGCTTATCGGACAGCTACGAGCAGTACGTC.

J is TRBJ1-1 and V is TRBV15; D gene uncertain. V was trimmed by 3 bases and J by 4 bases, leaving 15 bases between them. The CDR3 length is 15 residues. Looked up from germline, CDR1 is LNHNV and CDR2 is YYDKDF (reference sequence). Here the CDR3 DNA reads TGTGCCACCAGCAGGGACCTGGGATATGTCACTGAAGCTTTCTTT. Its protein product is CATSRDLGYVTEAFF.

The V call is TRBV24-1, the J call TRBJ2-5; 12 nucleotides agree with TRBD2. CDR1 is KGHDR and CDR2 is SFDVKD in the germline V gene. After removal of 4 bases from V and 4 bases from J, the junction contained 9 bases not matched to a gene. The CDR3 runs to 17 residues. The CDR3 loop is CATSDPTSGGGSETQYF. The CDR3 nucleotides read TGTGCCACCAGTGACCCGACTAGCGGGGGAGGGTCAGAGACCCAGTACTTC.

This clonotype was found many times. The chain carries TRBV7-2 and TRBJ1-1, with D unresolved. Germline V gives CDR1 SGHTA, CDR2 FQGNSA. Trimming left V 6 bases short and J 1 base short, with 9 bases between. The length of the CDR3 is 13 residues. The CDR3 sequence is CASRSQRNTEAFF. The DNA for the CDR3 is TGTGCCAGCAGAAGCCAGCGGAACACTGAAGCTTTCTTT. The complete variable domain, with remaining parts taken from reference TRBV7-2 and TRBJ1-1, reads GAGVSQSPSNKVTEKGKDVELRCDPISGHTALYWYRQSLGQGLEFLIYFQGNSAPDKSGLPSDRFSAERTGGSVSTLTIQRTQQEDSAVYLCASRSQRNTEAFFGQGTRLTVV.

This clonotype has a count of ten or more. The chain carries TRBV10-3 and TRBJ1-4, with D perhaps TRBD1 (5 bases). Germline V CDR1 and CDR2: ENHRY, SYGVKD. The germline V and J ends were trimmed by 2 bases and 2 bases, with 6 bases remaining between them. This CDR3 contains 14 residues. The CDR3 spells CAISEGATNEKLFF. The CDR3 region has the DNA TGTGCCATCAGTGAGGGGGCGACTAATGAAAAACTGTTTTTT.

The V and J genes are TRBV5-5 and TRBJ2-4, with a possible D match to TRBD2 (5 bases). Trimming shortened V by 3 bases and J by 7 bases, and 14 bases separated the two germline ends. In germline, CDR1 is SGHKS, CDR2 YYEKEE (reference sequence). The CDR3 is made up of 14 amino acids. CDR3 DNA: TGTGCCAGCAGCTCCCCGGGAACGGAGAACATTCAGTACTTC. Amino acid sequence: CASSSPGTENIQYF.

This clonotype was picked up many times. The chain is built from TRBV14 and TRBJ1-2; a weak D match, TRBD1 (6 bases). The CDR3 sequence is 13 residues long. From germline, CDR1 is SGHDN and CDR2 FVKESK. Trimming stripped 3 bases from V and 8 bases from J, with 13 bases between. CDR3 sequence (DNA): TGTGCCAGCAGCCAGACAGGCCGGAGAGGCTACACCTTC. Residues: CASSQTGRRGYTF.

This chain uses TRBV4-1 with TRBJ1-5; D gene ambiguous. Looked up from germline, CDR1 is MGHRA and CDR2 is YSYEKL. There are 14 residues in the CDR3. The ends were cut back, 1 base at V and 9 bases at J, with 13 bases in the middle. The CDR3 here is CASSQASVYLPQHF. CDR3 sequence (DNA): TGCGCCAGCAGCCAAGCTTCTGTATATCTGCCCCAGCATTTT.

At least ten counts were recorded for this clonotype. V usage is TRBV20-1 and J usage is TRBJ2-1, with 7 bases matching TRBD2. Trimming at V came to 6 bases and at J to 3 bases, leaving 8 bases not matched to a gene. Per germline, CDR1 DFQATT and CDR2 SNEGSKA (reference sequence). The CDR3 has 14 residues. CDR3 nucleotide sequence: TGCAGTGCAGCAAGGGCGGGGGACTACAATGAGCAGTTCTTC. The encoded protein is CSAARAGDYNEQFF.

In its sample, this clonotype was seen many times. The DNA of the CDR3 is TGCAGCGCCGGTGGGACAGGCAAAAACATTCAGTACTTC. Amino acid sequence: CSAGGTGKNIQYF. V and J are TRBV29-1 and TRBJ2-4; 8 bases line up with TRBD1. Germline V gene data show CDR1 as SQVTM and CDR2 as ANQGSEA. The CDR3 consists of 13 residues. V dropped 7 bases and J dropped 3; count of bases not matched to a gene: 5.

This clonotype was counted at least ten times. The V and J genes are TRBV7-9 and TRBJ2-1; 8 nucleotides line up with TRBD2. CDR3 length equals 15 residues. Losses at the gene ends were 5 bases for V and 4 bases for J; bases not matched to a gene: 7. Germline V gene lookup returns CDR1 SEHNR and CDR2 FQNEAQ (reference sequence). Here the CDR3 DNA reads TGTGCCAGCAGCGGGAGCGGGGGATCGTACAATGAGCAGTTCTTC. This sequence encodes CASSGSGGSYNEQFF.

This clonotype was seen ten or more times. The chain has TRBV10-3 and TRBJ1-2; D is unclear. Trimming cost V 5 bases and J 4 bases, with 11 bases left between them. The V gene's germline CDR1 is ENHRY and CDR2 SYGVKD. The CDR3 has 13 amino acids. The CDR3 DNA reads as TGTGCCATCAGTTTTGACTGGACCTATGGCTACACCTTC. It codes for CAISFDWTYGYTF.

In its sample, this clonotype was seen many times. The chain has TRBV20-1 and TRBJ1-5; no reliable D call. V lost 4 bases and J lost 2, with 6 bases in between. The CDR3 spans 12 residues. From germline, CDR1 is DFQATT and CDR2 SNEGSKA (reference sequence). This CDR3 reads CSANRRNQPQHF. The CDR3, as DNA: TGCAGTGCTAACAGACGCAATCAGCCCCAGCATTTT.

Many counts were recorded for this clonotype. The J gene is TRBJ2-7, the V gene TRBV20-1; D not resolved. CDR1 is DFQATT and CDR2 is SNEGSKA in the germline V gene (reference sequence). This CDR3 has 12 residues. V was cut by 6 bases and J by 2 bases, with 11 bases left in between. The CDR3 sequence is CSAVRPPYEQYF. CDR3 DNA: TGCAGTGCGGTGAGGCCACCCTACGAGCAGTACTTC.

The chain couples TRBV10-1 to TRBJ1-1; TRBD1 might be the D (6 bases). Trimming took off 7 bases at V and 0 bases at J, with 12 bases between the two ends. This CDR3 is 14 amino acids long. Germline-derived CDR1 and CDR2 are WNHNN and SYGVQD (reference sequence). The CDR3 DNA reads TGCGCCAGCAAGGGGGGGGCGATGAACACTGAAGCTTTCTTT. It codes for CASKGGAMNTEAFF.

This clonotype was seen ten or more times. The rearrangement joins TRBV19 to TRBJ2-1; D may correspond to TRBD1 or TRBD2 (5 bases each). In germline, CDR1 is LNHDA, CDR2 SQIVND (reference sequence). The CDR3 covers 14 residues. V was shortened by 5 bases and J by 9 bases, with 17 bases between the two germline ends. The CDR3 DNA follows: TGTGCCAGTAGTTACGGGACCGCGATCACTGAGCAGTTCTTC. Protein sequence: CASSYGTAITEQFF.

V gene TRBV9 combines with J gene TRBJ2-3, with 7 bases fitting TRBD2. With V trimmed by 0 bases and J by 3 bases, 4 bases remained unmatched. The CDR3 extends over 15 amino acids. Germline assignment: CDR1 SGDLS and CDR2 YYNGEE. The CDR3 DNA follows: TGTGCCAGCAGCGTAGGGCGGGGGAGAACAGATACGCAGTATTTT. Protein: CASSVGRGRTDTQYF.

This clonotype was observed at least ten times. The chain has TRBV7-3 and TRBJ2-1; TRBD2 is a possible D gene (7 bases). V was cut by 4 bases and J by 6 bases, with 16 bases left in between. The CDR3 is made up of 15 amino acids. The germline gives CDR1 SGHTA, CDR2 FQGTGA. The CDR3: CASSSMGGAGNEQFF. The CDR3, as DNA: TGTGCCAGCAGCTCTATGGGGGGGGCCGGCAATGAGCAGTTCTTC.

This clonotype appeared a few times. J is TRBJ1-2 and V is TRBV27; possibly TRBD1 for D (5 bases). The CDR3 is made up of 13 amino acids. V lost 9 bases and J 2 bases, leaving 13 bases between the germline ends. Germline assignment: CDR1 MNHEY and CDR2 SMNVEV (reference sequence). As DNA, the CDR3 is TGTGCCAGTTACGACTACAGGAACTATGGCTACACCTTC. As protein: CASYDYRNYGYTF.

Many counts were recorded for this clonotype. V is TRBV25-1 and J is TRBJ2-7, with D hard to call. Germline CDR1 is MGHDK and CDR2 is SYGVNS. The V and J ends lost 2 bases and 3 bases respectively, with 8 bases between them. The CDR3 covers 13 residues. CDR3 nucleotide sequence: TGTGCCAGCAGTGAAGGAAGCAGCTACGAGCAGTACTTC. This sequence encodes CASSEGSSYEQYF.

This clonotype was recorded many times. This chain uses TRBV7-2 with TRBJ2-1, with D hard to call. Germline V gene data show CDR1 as SGHTA and CDR2 as FQGNSA. V was trimmed by 1 base and J by 8 bases, leaving 12 bases between them. This CDR3 comprises 14 residues. The CDR3 nucleotides read TGTGCCAGCAGCTTAGTATGGTTTGGGGATGAGCAGTTCTTC. Its protein product is CASSLVWFGDEQFF.

This clonotype was seen a few times. The chain links TRBV24-1 to TRBJ2-2; no firm D call. CDR3 length equals 13 residues. The V end lost 5 bases, the J end lost 1 base, and 4 bases lay between the germline ends. Per the germline V gene, CDR1 is KGHDR and CDR2 is SFDVKD. CDR3 coding DNA: TGTGCCACCAGTGGGGGGAACACCGGGGAGCTGTTTTTT. This translates into CATSGGNTGELFF.

This clonotype was picked up many times. This sequence joins TRBV28 and TRBJ2-7, with 8 bases aligning to TRBD1. The CDR3 is 13 residues long. V shed 4 bases and J 5 bases; nucleotides not matched to a gene: 4. The germline V gene encodes CDR1 MDHEN and CDR2 SYDVKM. The chain's CDR3 is CASSSFRGHEQYV. The CDR3 region has the DNA TGTGCCAGCAGTTCCTTCAGGGGGCACGAGCAGTACGTC.

This clonotype was recorded at least ten times. One junction end disagrees with the germline gene, perhaps due to a read error. The J gene is TRBJ1-3, the V gene TRBV4-3; D unclear. CDR1 LGHNA and CDR2 YSLEER come from the germline V gene. The CDR3 covers 16 residues. CDR3 residues: CASSQDGGLSGNTLYF. Written as DNA, the CDR3 is TGCGCCAGCAGCCAAGACGGTGGTTTATCTGGAAACACCTTATATTTT.

There are many counts of this clonotype. This rearrangement joins TRBV5-4 to TRBJ2-6, with D possibly TRBD1 on 5 matching bases. The CDR3 covers 15 residues. V lost 0 bases and J 4 bases, leaving 8 bases between the germline ends. Germline CDR1 and CDR2: SGHNT and YYREEE (reference sequence). CDR3 bases: TGTGCCAGCAGCTTGGGGACACCCGGGGCCAACGTCCTGACTTTC. Translated: CASSLGTPGANVLTF.

This clonotype was observed at least ten times. This chain uses TRBV7-8 with TRBJ2-6; D is possibly TRBD1 (5 bases). From germline, CDR1 is SGHVS and CDR2 FQNEAQ. This CDR3 has 14 residues. V was cut by 1 base and J by 4 bases, with 5 bases left in between. CDR3 residues: CASSLDRGANVLTF. As DNA, the CDR3 is TGTGCCAGCAGCTTAGACAGGGGGGCCAACGTCCTGACTTTC.